This entry features one T cell receptor beta chain sequence. Its antigen is currently unknown. This record comes from a study of T cells after posttransplantation cyclophosphamide. Study outcomes and limitations: Blood and skin or GI T cell repertoires showed limited TRB overlap. Recipient CMV seropositivity and CMV reactivation strongly tracked TRB clonality. Later blood repertoires were often dominated by clones from the donor CD8+ memory compartment.

A marrow graft followed busulfan-fludarabine conditioning, with cyclophosphamide on days +3 and +4. Per the germline V gene, CDR1 is MGHRA and CDR2 is YSYEKL. The CDR3 is made up of 16 amino acids. V lost 3 bases and J 0 bases, leaving 15 bases between the germline ends. The protocol was immunoSEQ multiplex PCR, while the TCRdb copy is restricted to in-frame clones and leaves out a portion. The sample carries tens of thousands of clones, roughly nine tenths recorded once. This clonotype originated in a female patient in her 30s who received an allogeneic stem cell transplant from an unrelated donor, was CMV-positive, and had no GVHD. Some T cells may arise from the graft donor. Here the sequenced sample was PBMCs, taken after allogeneic stem cell transplant with posttransplant cyclophosphamide. V gene TRBV4-1 combines with J gene TRBJ2-7; D is possibly TRBD1 (6 bases). Here the CDR3 reads CASSQEKKGGSYEQYF. CDR3 in DNA: TGCGCCAGCAGCCAGGAGAAGAAAGGGGGCTCCTACGAGCAGTACTTC.